Below, 2 T cell receptor beta chains from the same sample are listed, as sequenced in a study of T cell clones after liver transplantation. Profiling relied on immunoSEQ multiplex PCR, and the TCRdb table lists in-frame clones only, not all of them. The data contain around 9,100 clones, about 75% of them singletons. The specimen comprised CD8+ T cells from blood, sampled before liver transplant. The receptors come from a human donor who received a liver transplant.

The chain uses TRBV9 and TRBJ2-1, with TRBD2 matching 7 bases. Trimming at V came to 0 bases and at J to 6 bases, leaving 6 bases not matched to a gene. The length of the CDR3 is 15 residues. Per the germline V gene, CDR1 is SGDLS and CDR2 is YYNGEE. The CDR3 protein is CASSVVGTIGNEQFF. CDR3 nucleotides: TGTGCCAGCAGCGTAGTCGGGACTATCGGCAATGAGCAGTTCTTC.

This clone was picked up a small number of times. The V call is TRBV19, the J call TRBJ1-4; unclear D gene. The germline gives CDR1 LNHDA, CDR2 SQIVND (reference sequence). Trimming took off 7 bases at V and 8 bases at J, with 5 bases between the two ends. The CDR3 contains 10 residues. CDR3 sequence (DNA): TGTGCCAGTAAGGCAGAAAAACTGTTTTTT. Translation gives CASKAEKLFF. The entire variable domain, with the rest obtained from reference TRBV19 and TRBJ1-4, is as follows: DGGITQSPKYLFRKEGQNVTLSCEQNLNHDAMYWYRQDPGQGLRLIYYSQIVNDFQKGDIAEGYSVSREKKESFPLTVTSAQKNPTAFYLCASKAEKLFFGSGTQLSVL.